A single sample is the source of the 8 T cell receptor beta chains below, sequenced in a study of cytomegalovirus exposure and HLA in healthy donors. In the PCR, 60 Vbeta and 13 Jbeta primers were used. The repertoire was sequenced with immunoSEQ multiplex PCR; TCRdb's copy has only in-frame clones and lacks some. The sample yields about 160,000 clones, roughly 80% seen once. Sequenced: PBMCs. Receptors originate from a man aged 50-60 years in good health and CMV-seropositive.

This chain links TRBV6-6 with TRBJ1-4; D is unclear. V gave up 6 bases and J gave up 11 bases, with 10 bases separating them. The CDR3 is made up of 11 amino acids. Per germline, CDR1 MNHNY and CDR2 SVGAGI (reference sequence). DNA of the CDR3: TGTGCCAGCAGGATAGACAAGAAACTGTTTTTT. As protein: CASRIDKKLFF.

The V and J genes are TRBV4-3 and TRBJ1-4, with D possibly matching TRBD1 (6 bases). The germline gives CDR1 LGHNA, CDR2 YSLEER. The CDR3 covers 16 residues. V lost 4 bases, J lost 5 bases, and 17 bases lay in between. CDR3 nucleotides: TGCGCCAGCAGCCCATACCTCCAGGGGATGAATGAAAAACTGTTTTTT. Its protein product is CASSPYLQGMNEKLFF.

This chain uses TRBV5-6 with TRBJ2-3; the D gene is possibly TRBD1 (6 bases). Trimming removed 1 base at V and 5 bases at J, with 14 bases between. Germline V gene sequence: CDR1 SGHDT, CDR2 YYEEEE. There are 15 residues in the CDR3. CDR3 nucleotide sequence: TGTGCCAGCAGCTTGAGGGCAGGGGTGGGAGATACGCAGTATTTT. Its translation: CASSLRAGVGDTQYF.

In this sample, this clone turned up once. The J gene is TRBJ1-2, the V gene TRBV5-1, with unresolved D. CDR1 is SGHRS and CDR2 is YFSETQ in the germline V gene. The V end was cut by 4 bases, the J end by 3 bases, with 4 bases between. The CDR3 length is 11 residues. The CDR3 DNA reads as TGCGCCAGCAGCGAGGACTATGGCTACACCTTC. Translation gives CASSEDYGYTF.

This clone has just a few counts. The rearrangement links TRBV9 to TRBJ1-1; possible D gene TRBD1, 5 bases. Germline CDR1 reads SGDLS; CDR2 reads YYNGEE. There are 14 residues in the CDR3. With 0 bases removed from V and 1 base from J, the gap between germline ends came to 7 bases. CDR3 in amino acids: CASSVGQRNTEAFF. CDR3 bases: TGTGCCAGCAGCGTAGGACAGAGGAACACTGAAGCTTTCTTT.

This rearrangement joins TRBV7-2 to TRBJ1-2; D might be TRBD1 (5 bases). CDR1 is SGHTA and CDR2 is FQGNSA in the germline V gene. The CDR3 extends over 14 amino acids. V dropped 3 bases and J dropped 8 bases, with 16 bases sitting between them. Written as DNA, the CDR3 is TGTGCCAGCAGCTTTGGCTCAGGGTCCCAAGGCTACACCTTC. Amino acids: CASSFGSGSQGYTF.

The chain uses TRBV30 and TRBJ1-2, with D possibly TRBD1 on 6 matching bases. Germline V gives CDR1 GTSNPN, CDR2 SVGIG (reference sequence). The CDR3 is 12 amino acids. The V and J ends lost 5 bases and 4 bases respectively, with 11 bases between them. The DNA for the CDR3 is TGTGCCTGGTCCCGGGACACCTATGGCTACACCTTC. Amino acid sequence: CAWSRDTYGYTF.

The V call is TRBV14, the J call TRBJ2-2, with TRBD1 as a possible D gene (6 bases). The germline V gene encodes CDR1 SGHDN and CDR2 FVKESK. Trimming pared 6 bases from V and 1 base from J, leaving 12 bases between. The CDR3 sequence is 15 residues long. CDR3 DNA sequence: TGTGCCAGCAGTCGCAGGACAGTGAACACCGGGGAGCTGTTTTTT. It specifies CASSRRTVNTGELFF.